The rows below give T cell receptor beta chains drawn from one sample of a study of PD-1 blockade in classical Hodgkin lymphoma. This table comes from immunoSEQ multiplex PCR, and its TCRdb copy is limited to in-frame clones, with some not included. The sample lists about 18,000 clones, around four fifths occurring once. The sequencing here drew on peripheral blood mononuclear cells (PBMCs), taken before the fourth cycle of nivolumab. The receptors here all came from a human donor with classical Hodgkin lymphoma. CDR3s include the opening cysteine and the closing phenylalanine or tryptophan. A D gene is named only where the DNA matches it firmly. The size entry is marked missing in some rows and otherwise reads once, few, many or a size class.

TRBD2 TRBJ2-7 TRBV9 - TGTGCCAGCAGCGTAGGTCCCGGGGGGACCTACGAGCAGTACTTC CASSVGPGGTYEQYF
- TRBJ1-4 TRBV19 - TGTGCCAGTAGTGGCGGAACTAGGGAAAAACTGTTTTTT CASSGGTREKLFF
- TRBJ2-3 TRBV7-9 - TGTGCCAGCAGCCAATCCGGACAGAGCACAGATACGCAGTATTTT CASSQSGQSTDTQYF
TRBD2 TRBJ2-1 TRBV4-2 few TGTGCCAGCAGCCAGGGTTGGGGTAGCGGGGCCCGTAGCTCCTACAATGAGCAGTTCTTC CASSQGWGSGARSSYNEQFF
TRBD2 TRBJ2-6 TRBV4-3 - TGCGCCAGCAGCCAAGACCCGGCGGGGGCTGGGGCCAACGTCCTGACTTTC CASSQDPAGAGANVLTF
- TRBJ1-1 TRBV5-1 - TGCGCCAGCAGCATCGACGGGGGTGGTGCTGAAGCTTTCTTT CASSIDGGGAEAFF
TRBD1 TRBJ2-7 TRBV6-5 - TGTGCCAGCAGACCATTAGGACAGGTGTCCTACGAGCAGTACTTC CASRPLGQVSYEQYF
TRBD1 TRBJ2-7 TRBV9 - TGTGCCAGCAGCCCCCGCCAGGGGGCCTACGAGCAGTACTTC CASSPRQGAYEQYF
- TRBJ2-3 TRBV12-1 - TGTGCCAGCAGCTTCTTTAGGGGACGGGCAGATACGCAGTATTTT CASSFFRGRADTQYF
- TRBJ1-6 TRBV7-8 - TGTGCCAGCAGCTTAGGGCAGGGTTCGTCACCCCTCCACTTT CASSLGQGSSPLHF
- TRBJ2-1 TRBV6-5 - TGTGCCACCGTCGGACAGCCGGACAATGAGCAGTTCTTC CATVGQPDNEQFF
- TRBJ1-1 TRBV5-1 - TGCGCCAGCACCCCAACCCCGGCAGGGGACCTGAACACTGAAGCTTTCTTT CASTPTPAGDLNTEAFF
- TRBJ1-5 TRBV6-6 - TGTGCCAGCAGGGCAGGTGGCAATCAGCCCCAGCATTTT CASRAGGNQPQHF
- TRBJ2-1 TRBV6-5 - TGTGCCAGCAGTATATCCTCTTCTGGGGTAGCGCAGTTCTTC CASSISSSGVAQFF
TRBD1 TRBJ1-2 TRBV6-5 - TGTGCCAGCAGTTGGGACAGCGGAGGGTCTGGCTACACCTTC CASSWDSGGSGYTF
- TRBJ1-6 TRBV6-5 - TGTGCCAGCAGATACCAGGGGAGGGATTCACCCCTCCACTTT CASRYQGRDSPLHF
- TRBJ1-1 TRBV4-3 once TGCGCCAGCAGCCAAGAAGCAGGGGAGAACACTGAAGCTTTCTTT CASSQEAGENTEAFF
TRBD2 TRBJ2-3 TRBV6-4 - TGTGCCAGCAGTGGGGGGGGAGCCACAGATACGCAGTATTTT CASSGGGATDTQYF
- TRBJ1-4 TRBV9 - TGTGCCAGCAGCGTAGGCGGATATGAAAAACTGTTTTTT CASSVGGYEKLFF
- TRBJ2-7 TRBV7-9 - TGTGCCAGCAGCTTCTTTGATAGCTCCTACGAGCAGTACTTC CASSFFDSSYEQYF
- TRBJ1-2 TRBV6-5 - TGTGCCAGCAGTTCCCCCGGACAGTTAAACTATGGCTACACCTTC CASSSPGQLNYGYTF
- TRBJ2-7 TRBV11-2 - TGTGCCAGCAGCTTAAGCCCTGCCTACGAGCAGTACTTC CASSLSPAYEQYF
- TRBJ2-2 TRBV4-3 - TGCGCCAGCAGCCGACGGGGAGGTGGGGAGCTGTTTTTT CASSRRGGGELFF
- TRBJ2-3 TRBV7-9 - TGTGCCAGCAGCTTAGACGGAAACATCAAGGGTAATACGCAGTATTTT CASSLDGNIKGNTQYF
- TRBJ2-3 TRBV5-1 few TGCGCCAGCAGTTCAGGGGGGGATACGCAGTATTTT CASSSGGDTQYF
- TRBJ2-7 TRBV6-1 once TGTGCCAGCAGAACGACGGTGAGCTCCTACGAGCAGTACTTC CASRTTVSSYEQYF
- TRBJ2-1 TRBV7-9 - TGTGCCAGCAGTCTCCCGAATGAGCAGTTCTTC CASSLPNEQFF
- TRBJ1-5 TRBV6-4 - TGTGCCAGCAACCGGGGGGATCAGCCCCAGCATTTT CASNRGDQPQHF
TRBD1 TRBJ2-7 TRBV6-5 - TGTGCCAGCAGTAAGACAGGGTTCGCTCCCTACGAGCAGTACTTC CASSKTGFAPYEQYF
- TRBJ2-7 TRBV6-6 - TGTGCCAGCAGAAAAATTTACCCCCAGGGTAGCGAGCAGTACTTC CASRKIYPQGSEQYF
- TRBJ2-3 TRBV5-1 - TGCGCCAGCAGCTTGCAAGCTAGCACAGATACGCAGTATTTT CASSLQASTDTQYF
- TRBJ2-7 TRBV21-1 - TGTGCCAGCAGCAAGCGGGGGGGTTCCTACGAGCAGTACTTC CASSKRGGSYEQYF
TRBD2 TRBJ2-3 TRBV5-6 - TGTGCCAGCAGCTTGGCTGGACTAGCGGAAGATACGCAGTATTTT CASSLAGLAEDTQYF
TRBD2 TRBJ2-1 TRBV6-5 - TGTGCCAGCACACCTAGCGGGGGTAATTACAATGAGCAGTTCTTC CASTPSGGNYNEQFF
- TRBJ2-5 TRBV18 - TGTGCCAGCTCACCCCCGGGGCAGGCATTAGAAGAGACCCAGTACTTC CASSPPGQALEETQYF
- TRBJ1-4 TRBV5-1 - TGCGCCAGCAGCAACCAGGGGATGGCTAATGAAAAACTGTTTTTT CASSNQGMANEKLFF
- TRBJ2-3 TRBV7-9 - TGTGCCAGCAGCTCCCTGGGTGGGGGCACAGATACGCAGTATTTT CASSSLGGGTDTQYF
- TRBJ2-3 TRBV5-1 - TGCGCCAGCAGCTTGGAATCGGGGACGGGAATAGATACGCAGTATTTT CASSLESGTGIDTQYF
TRBD1 TRBJ1-6 TRBV6-5 - TGTGCCAGCAGTCTTACGGACAGGGACAATTCACCCCTCCACTTT CASSLTDRDNSPLHF
TRBD2 TRBJ2-2 TRBV9 - TGTGCCAGCAGCCCCCGGGAGGCCGGCACCGGGGAGCTGTTTTTT CASSPREAGTGELFF
- TRBJ1-6 TRBV7-8 few TGTGCCAGCAGCTTTGTCAGGGGAGGATCACCCCTCCACTTT CASSFVRGGSPLHF
- TRBJ2-5 TRBV19 once TGTGCCAGTAGTGAAAGGGGCGGCGAGACCCAGTACTTC CASSERGGETQYF
- TRBJ1-2 TRBV5-5 once TGTGCCAGCAGCTTGGCGTTCGCGGGGGGGGGTAGAGGCTACACCTTC CASSLAFAGGGRGYTF
TRBD2 TRBJ2-1 TRBV19 - TGTGCCAGTAGTATAGCGGGACTAGCGGGGGCCTACAATGAGCAGTTCTTC CASSIAGLAGAYNEQFF
- TRBJ1-6 TRBV14 - TGTGCCAGCAGCCACTTCTCTGGGGGGGGACCCCTCCACTTT CASSHFSGGGPLHF
- TRBJ2-7 TRBV10-3 - TGTGCCATCAGTGGCGGGACCCACGAGCAGTACTTC CAISGGTHEQYF
TRBD1 TRBJ1-1 TRBV6-5 - TGTGCCAGCAGCCCTCGACAGGGAACGAACACTGAAGCTTTCTTT CASSPRQGTNTEAFF
TRBD2 TRBJ2-5 TRBV5-1 - TGCGCCAGCAGCGCGGGGACTAGCGGTAAAGAGACCCAGTACTTC CASSAGTSGKETQYF
- TRBJ1-5 TRBV27 - TGTGCCAGCAGTTCCCTAGCTTTACAGGGCAACAATCAGCCCCAGCATTTT CASSSLALQGNNQPQHF
- TRBJ1-3 TRBV9 - TGTGCCAGCAGCGGGGACTCGTTTGGAGAGACCATATATTTT CASSGDSFGETIYF
- TRBJ1-1 TRBV7-2 - TGTGCCAGCAGCCGCCGAGATCACACTGAAGCTTTCTTT CASSRRDHTEAFF
TRBD1 TRBJ1-5 TRBV19 - TGTGCCAGTAGTATCCCGACAGGGGGCCTTAGCAATCAGCCCCAGCATTTT CASSIPTGGLSNQPQHF
- TRBJ1-5 TRBV6-5 - TGTGCCAGCAGTTATTGGGCAGGGCATGATCAGCCCCAGCATTTT CASSYWAGHDQPQHF
TRBD1 TRBJ2-7 TRBV4-2 - TGTGCCAGCAGCCCTGGGACAGGGGCCTACGAGCAGTACTTC CASSPGTGAYEQYF
- TRBJ1-3 TRBV7-8 - TGTGCCAGCAGCCTCATACAGGGACCTGGAAACACCATATATTTT CASSLIQGPGNTIYF
- TRBJ2-7 TRBV6-5 - TGTGCCAGCAGGGAAACTAGGATTGACTACGAGCAGTACTTC CASRETRIDYEQYF
- TRBJ1-4 TRBV7-9 - TGTGCCAGCAGCCCCAACTCCGTCTCAACTAATGAAAAACTGTTTTTT CASSPNSVSTNEKLFF
- TRBJ2-3 TRBV5-1 - TGCGCCAGCAGCTTAGCAGGGGCCACAGATACGCAGTATTTT CASSLAGATDTQYF